The entry that follows covers one TCR beta chain sequence. Its specificity is unknown. From germline, CDR1 is LNHDA and CDR2 SQIVND (reference sequence). The CDR3 loop spans 13 amino acids. The trim removed 4 bases at V and 10 bases at J, leaving 2 bases unmatched. The data were obtained in a study of T cell responses to AZD1222 COVID-19 vaccine. Libraries were prepared by immunoSEQ multiplex PCR; TCRdb keeps only in-frame clonotypes and omits some of them. The sample includes some 97,000 clones, around nine tenths seen only once; the top ten take about 3.3%. The study's findings and limits: Spike was spanned by vaccine-associated CD4 TCRs, with dominance at 160-218 and 743-854.

The TCR was taken from an adult in good health. The V call is TRBV19, the J call TRBJ1-6, with 9 bases that match TRBD1. The starting material was peripheral blood, obtained on day 0 of AZD1222 vaccination. DNA of the CDR3: TGTGCCAGTAGTACGACAGGGGGATCACCCCTCCACTTT. Its translation: CASSTTGGSPLHF.